This TCR beta chain was retrieved from a study of T cells after yellow fever vaccination. In TCRdb, the 5' RACE reads were re-called with MiXCR into one record per CDR3 protein. The table lists 170,000 or so distinct CDR3 sequences, 5.5% to 8% of them singletons. This TCR came from a man younger than 35 who received the YFV17D yellow fever vaccine. The sequencing used CD4+ T cells sorted from PBMCs, collected on the day of the first yellow fever vaccination.

DNA for the CDR3: TGTGCCAGCAGCCAAGATCGGGATGCCTTAGCCAAAAACATTCAGTACTTC. It encodes CASSQDRDALAKNIQYF. The chain carries TRBV3-1 and TRBJ2-4; D possibly corresponds to TRBD2 (5 bases). The CDR3 runs 17 residues. Trimming left V 0 bases short and J 0 bases short, with 12 bases between. Germline V gene sequence: CDR1 LGHDT, CDR2 YNNKEL (reference sequence).